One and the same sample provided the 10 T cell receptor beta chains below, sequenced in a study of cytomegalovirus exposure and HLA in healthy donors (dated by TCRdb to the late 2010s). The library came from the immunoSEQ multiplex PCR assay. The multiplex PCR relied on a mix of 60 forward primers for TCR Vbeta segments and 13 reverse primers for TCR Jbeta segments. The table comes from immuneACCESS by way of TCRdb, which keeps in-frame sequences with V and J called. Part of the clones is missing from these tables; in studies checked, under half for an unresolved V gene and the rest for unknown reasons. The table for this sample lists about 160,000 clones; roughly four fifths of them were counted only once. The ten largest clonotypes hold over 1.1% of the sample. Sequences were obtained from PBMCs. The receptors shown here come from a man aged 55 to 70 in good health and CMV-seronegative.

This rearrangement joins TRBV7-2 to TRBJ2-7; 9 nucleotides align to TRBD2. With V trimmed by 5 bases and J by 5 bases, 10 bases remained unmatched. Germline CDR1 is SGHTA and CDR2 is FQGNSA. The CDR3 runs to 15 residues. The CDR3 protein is CASSLSGGEMNEQYF. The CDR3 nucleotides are TGTGCCAGCAGCCTTAGCGGGGGCGAGATGAACGAGCAGTACTTC. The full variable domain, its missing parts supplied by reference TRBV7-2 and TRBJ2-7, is GAGVSQSPSNKVTEKGKDVELRCDPISGHTALYWYRQSLGQGLEFLIYFQGNSAPDKSGLPSDRFSAERTGGSVSTLTIQRTQQEDSAVYLCASSLSGGEMNEQYFGPGTRLTVT.

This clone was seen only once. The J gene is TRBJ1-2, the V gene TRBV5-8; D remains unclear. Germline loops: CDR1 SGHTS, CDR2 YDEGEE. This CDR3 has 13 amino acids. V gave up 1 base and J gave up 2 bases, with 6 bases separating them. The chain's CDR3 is CASSLSGNYGYTF. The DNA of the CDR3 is TGTGCCAGCAGCTTGAGCGGAAACTATGGCTACACCTTC. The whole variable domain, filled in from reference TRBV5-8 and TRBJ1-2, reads EAGVTQSPTHLIKTRGQQATLRCSPISGHTSVYWYQQALGLGLQFLLWYDEGEERNRGNFPPRFSGRQFPNYSSELNVNALELEDSALYLCASSLSGNYGYTFGSGTRLTVV.

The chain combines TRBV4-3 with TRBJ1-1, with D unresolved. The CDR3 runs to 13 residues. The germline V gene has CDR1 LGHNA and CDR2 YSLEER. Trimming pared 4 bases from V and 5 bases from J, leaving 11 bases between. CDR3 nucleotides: TGCGCCAGCAGCCCCGAGCCGGGGACTGAAGCTTTCTTT. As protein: CASSPEPGTEAFF.

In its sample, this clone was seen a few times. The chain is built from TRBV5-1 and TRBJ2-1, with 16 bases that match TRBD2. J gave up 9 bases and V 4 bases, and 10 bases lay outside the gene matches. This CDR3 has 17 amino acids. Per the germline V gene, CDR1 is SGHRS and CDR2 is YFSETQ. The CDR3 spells CASSPGLAGGQLAEQFF. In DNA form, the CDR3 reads TGCGCCAGCAGCCCGGGACTAGCGGGGGGGCAATTGGCTGAGCAGTTCTTC.

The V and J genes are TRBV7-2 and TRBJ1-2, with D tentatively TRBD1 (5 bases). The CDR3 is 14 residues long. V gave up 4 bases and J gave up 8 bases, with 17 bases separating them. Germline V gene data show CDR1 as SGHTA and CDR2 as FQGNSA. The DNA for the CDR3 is TGTGCCAGCAGCTCCAGAGCAGGGCTCAAGGGCTACACCTTC. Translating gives CASSSRAGLKGYTF.

The CDR3 DNA sequence: TGTGCCAGCTCACCACCGGCGGGACAGGGCGGCAATGAGCAGTTCTTC. This encodes CASSPPAGQGGNEQFF. The rearrangement links TRBV18 to TRBJ2-1, with 9 bases identical to TRBD1. The V and J ends lost 0 bases and 6 bases, in that order; junction bases with no gene match: 6. From germline, CDR1 is KGHSH and CDR2 LQKENI. This CDR3 is 16 amino acids long.

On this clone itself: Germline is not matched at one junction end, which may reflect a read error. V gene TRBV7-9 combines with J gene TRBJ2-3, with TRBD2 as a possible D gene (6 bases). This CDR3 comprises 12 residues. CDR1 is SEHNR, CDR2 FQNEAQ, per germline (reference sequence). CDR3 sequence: CSSSRTIDTQYF. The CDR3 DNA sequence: TGTTCCAGCAGCCGGACTATTGATACGCAGTATTTT.

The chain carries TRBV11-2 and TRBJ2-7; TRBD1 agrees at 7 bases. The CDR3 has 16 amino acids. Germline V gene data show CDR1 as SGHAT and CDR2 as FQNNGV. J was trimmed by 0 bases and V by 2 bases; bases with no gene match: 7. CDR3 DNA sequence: TGTGCCAGCAGCTTACGTCCTCGACAGGGCTCCTACGAGCAGTACTTC. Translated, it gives CASSLRPRQGSYEQYF.

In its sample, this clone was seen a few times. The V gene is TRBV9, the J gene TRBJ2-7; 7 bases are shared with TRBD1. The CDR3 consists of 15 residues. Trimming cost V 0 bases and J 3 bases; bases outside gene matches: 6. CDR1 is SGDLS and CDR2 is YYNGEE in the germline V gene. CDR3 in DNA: TGTGCCAGCAGCGTAGGACCGGGACAGCTCTACGAGCAGTACTTC. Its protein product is CASSVGPGQLYEQYF.

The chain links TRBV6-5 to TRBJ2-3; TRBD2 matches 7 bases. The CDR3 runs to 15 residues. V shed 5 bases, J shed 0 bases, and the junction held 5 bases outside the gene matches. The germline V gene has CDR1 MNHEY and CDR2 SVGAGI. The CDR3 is CASSRGGASTDTQYF. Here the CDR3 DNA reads TGTGCCAGCAGTCGCGGGGGAGCGAGCACAGATACGCAGTATTTT.